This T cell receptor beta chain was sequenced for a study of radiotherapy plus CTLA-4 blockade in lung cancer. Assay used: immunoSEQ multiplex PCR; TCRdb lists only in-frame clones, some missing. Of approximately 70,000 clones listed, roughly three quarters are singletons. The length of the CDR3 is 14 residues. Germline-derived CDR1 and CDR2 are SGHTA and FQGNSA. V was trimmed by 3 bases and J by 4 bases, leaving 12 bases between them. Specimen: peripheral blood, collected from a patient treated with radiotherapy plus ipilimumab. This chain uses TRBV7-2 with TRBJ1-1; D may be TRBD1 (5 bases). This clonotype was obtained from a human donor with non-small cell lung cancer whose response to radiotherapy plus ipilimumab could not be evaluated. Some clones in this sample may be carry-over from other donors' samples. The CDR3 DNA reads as TGTGCCAGCAGCTTGGGGCCGCCGGGCACTGAAGCTTTCTTT. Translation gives CASSLGPPGTEAFF. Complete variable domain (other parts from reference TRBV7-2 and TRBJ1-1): GAGVSQSPSNKVTEKGKDVELRCDPISGHTALYWYRQSLGQGLEFLIYFQGNSAPDKSGLPSDRFSAERTGGSVSTLTIQRTQQEDSAVYLCASSLGPPGTEAFFGQGTRLTVV.